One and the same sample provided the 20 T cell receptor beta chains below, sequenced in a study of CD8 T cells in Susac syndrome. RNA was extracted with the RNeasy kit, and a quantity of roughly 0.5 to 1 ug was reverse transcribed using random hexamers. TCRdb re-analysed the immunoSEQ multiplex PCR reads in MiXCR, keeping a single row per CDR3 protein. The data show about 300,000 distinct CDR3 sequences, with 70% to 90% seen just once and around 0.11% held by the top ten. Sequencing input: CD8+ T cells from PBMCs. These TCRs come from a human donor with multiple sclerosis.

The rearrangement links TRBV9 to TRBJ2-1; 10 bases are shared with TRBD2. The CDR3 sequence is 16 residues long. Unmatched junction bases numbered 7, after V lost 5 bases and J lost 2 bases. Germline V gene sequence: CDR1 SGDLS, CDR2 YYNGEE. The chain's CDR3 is CASSRASGGTYNEQFF. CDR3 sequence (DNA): TGTGCCAGCAGTCGGGCTAGCGGGGGAACCTACAATGAGCAGTTCTTC.

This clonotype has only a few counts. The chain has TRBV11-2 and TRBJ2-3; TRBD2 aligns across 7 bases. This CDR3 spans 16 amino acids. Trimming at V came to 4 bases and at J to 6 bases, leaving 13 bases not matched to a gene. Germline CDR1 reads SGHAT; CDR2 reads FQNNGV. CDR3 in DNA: TGTGCCAGCAGCTCGTTAGCGGGCCTCCAACGGGATACGCAGTATTTT. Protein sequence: CASSSLAGLQRDTQYF.

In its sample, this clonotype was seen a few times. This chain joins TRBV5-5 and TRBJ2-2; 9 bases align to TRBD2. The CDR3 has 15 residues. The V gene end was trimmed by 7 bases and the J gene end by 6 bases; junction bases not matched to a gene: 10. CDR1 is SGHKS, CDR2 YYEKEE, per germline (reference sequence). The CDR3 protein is CASSARTSASGELFF. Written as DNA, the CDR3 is TGTGCCAGCTCCGCCCGGACTAGCGCATCCGGGGAGCTGTTTTTT.

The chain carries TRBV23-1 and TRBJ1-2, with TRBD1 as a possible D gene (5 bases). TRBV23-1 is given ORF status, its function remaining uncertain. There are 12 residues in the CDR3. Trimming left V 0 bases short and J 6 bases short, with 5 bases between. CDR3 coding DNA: TGCGCCAGCAGTCAATCGGGGGATGGCTACACCTTC. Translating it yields CASSQSGDGYTF.

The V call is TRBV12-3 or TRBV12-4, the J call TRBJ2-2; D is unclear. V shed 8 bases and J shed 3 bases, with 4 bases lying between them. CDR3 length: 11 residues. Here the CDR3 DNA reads TGTGCCAGCGTCCACACCGGGGAGCTGTTTTTT. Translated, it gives CASVHTGELFF.

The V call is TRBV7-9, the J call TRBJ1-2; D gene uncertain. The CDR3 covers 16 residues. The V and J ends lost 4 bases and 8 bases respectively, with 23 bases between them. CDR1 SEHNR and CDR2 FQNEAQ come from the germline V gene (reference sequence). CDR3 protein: CASSSTPQLRWIGYTF. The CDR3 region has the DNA TGTGCCAGCAGCTCAACACCCCAGCTCCGGTGGATAGGCTACACCTTC.

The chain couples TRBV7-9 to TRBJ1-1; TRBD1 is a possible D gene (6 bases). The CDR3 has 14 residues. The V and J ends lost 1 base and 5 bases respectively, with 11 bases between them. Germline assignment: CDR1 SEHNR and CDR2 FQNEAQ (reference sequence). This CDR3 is CASSLGGGWTEAFF. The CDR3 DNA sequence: TGTGCCAGCAGCTTAGGAGGGGGGTGGACTGAAGCTTTCTTT.

CDR3 nucleotide sequence: TGCAGTGCTAGTCCGCGGGAGAAGGTCAACTACGAGCAGTACTTC. Its translation is CSASPREKVNYEQYF. V usage is TRBV20-1 and J usage is TRBJ2-7, with 7 nucleotides matching TRBD2. Per the germline V gene, CDR1 is DFQATT and CDR2 is SNEGSKA (reference sequence). This CDR3 has 15 amino acids. Germline trimming cut 3 bases from V and 3 bases from J; bases unmatched to any gene: 11.

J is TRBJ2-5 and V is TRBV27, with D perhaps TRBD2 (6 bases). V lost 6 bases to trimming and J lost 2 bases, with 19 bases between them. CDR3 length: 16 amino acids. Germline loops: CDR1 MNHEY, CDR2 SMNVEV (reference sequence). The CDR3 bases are TGTGCCAGCAGCGAGACTAGTCTTTTTACTCAAGAGACCCAGTACTTC. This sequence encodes CASSETSLFTQETQYF.

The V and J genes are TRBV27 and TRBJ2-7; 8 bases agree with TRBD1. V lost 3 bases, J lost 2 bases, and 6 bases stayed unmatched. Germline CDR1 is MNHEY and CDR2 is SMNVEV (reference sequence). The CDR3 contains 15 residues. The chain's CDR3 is CASSLYRDRPYEQYF. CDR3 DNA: TGTGCCAGCAGTTTGTACCGGGACAGGCCCTACGAGCAGTACTTC.

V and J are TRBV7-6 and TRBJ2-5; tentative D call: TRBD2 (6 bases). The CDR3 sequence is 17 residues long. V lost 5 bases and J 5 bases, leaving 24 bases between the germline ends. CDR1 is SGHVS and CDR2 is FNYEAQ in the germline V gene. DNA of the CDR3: TGTGCCAGCAGCATTTACGGGGACGAGTATAGCGGCGAGACCCAGTACTTC. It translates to CASSIYGDEYSGETQYF. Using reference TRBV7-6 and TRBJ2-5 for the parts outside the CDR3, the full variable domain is GAGVSQSPRYKVTKRGQDVALRCDPISGHVSLYWYRQALGQGPEFLTYFNYEAQQDKSGLPNDRFSAERPEGSISTLTIQRTEQRDSAMYRCASSIYGDEYSGETQYFGPGTRLLVL.

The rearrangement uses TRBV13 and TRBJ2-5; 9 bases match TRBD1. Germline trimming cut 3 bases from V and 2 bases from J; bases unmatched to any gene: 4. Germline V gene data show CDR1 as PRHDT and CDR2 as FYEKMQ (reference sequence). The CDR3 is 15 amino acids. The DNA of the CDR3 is TGTGCCAGCAGCTTCACGGGACAGGGTCAAGAGACCCAGTACTTC. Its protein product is CASSFTGQGQETQYF.

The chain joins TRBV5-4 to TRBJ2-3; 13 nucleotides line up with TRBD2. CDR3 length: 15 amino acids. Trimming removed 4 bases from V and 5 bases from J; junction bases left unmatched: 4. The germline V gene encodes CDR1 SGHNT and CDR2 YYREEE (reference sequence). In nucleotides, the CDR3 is TGTGCCAGCAGCGGACTAGCGGGAGTAGTAGATACGCAGTATTTT. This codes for CASSGLAGVVDTQYF. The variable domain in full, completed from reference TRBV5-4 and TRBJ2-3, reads ETGVTQSPTHLIKTRGQQVTLRCSSQSGHNTVSWYQQALGQGPQFIFQYYREEENGRGNFPPRFSGLQFPNYSSELNVNALELDDSALYLCASSGLAGVVDTQYFGPGTRLTVL.

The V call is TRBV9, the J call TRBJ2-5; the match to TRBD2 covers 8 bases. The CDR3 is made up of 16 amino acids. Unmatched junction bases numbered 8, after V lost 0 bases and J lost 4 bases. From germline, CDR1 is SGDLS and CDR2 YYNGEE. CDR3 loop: CASSVDSGTLRETQYF. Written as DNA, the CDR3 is TGTGCCAGCAGCGTAGATAGCGGGACCCTCCGAGAGACCCAGTACTTC.

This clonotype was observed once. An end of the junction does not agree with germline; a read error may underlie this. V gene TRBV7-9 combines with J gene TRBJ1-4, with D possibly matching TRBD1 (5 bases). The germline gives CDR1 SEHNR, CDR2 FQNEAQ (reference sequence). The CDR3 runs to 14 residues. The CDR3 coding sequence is TGTGCCAGCGGCTTACTTGAAGGGGTGGAAAAACTGTTTTTT. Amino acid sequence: CASGLLEGVEKLFF.

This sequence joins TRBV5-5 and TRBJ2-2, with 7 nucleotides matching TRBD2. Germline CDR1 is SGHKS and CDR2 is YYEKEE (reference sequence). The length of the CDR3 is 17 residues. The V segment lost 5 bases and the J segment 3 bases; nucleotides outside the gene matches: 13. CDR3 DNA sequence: TGTGCCAGCAGGGGCGGGTTACCGGGAGGATACACCGGGGAGCTGTTTTTT. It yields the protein CASRGGLPGGYTGELFF.

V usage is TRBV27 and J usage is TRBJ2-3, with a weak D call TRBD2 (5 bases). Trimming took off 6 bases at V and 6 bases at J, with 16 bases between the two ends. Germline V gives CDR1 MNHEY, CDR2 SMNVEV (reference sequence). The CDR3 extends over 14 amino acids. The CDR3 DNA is TGTGCCAGCAGACGATCACTAGATGCGGATACGCAGTATTTT. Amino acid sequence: CASRRSLDADTQYF.

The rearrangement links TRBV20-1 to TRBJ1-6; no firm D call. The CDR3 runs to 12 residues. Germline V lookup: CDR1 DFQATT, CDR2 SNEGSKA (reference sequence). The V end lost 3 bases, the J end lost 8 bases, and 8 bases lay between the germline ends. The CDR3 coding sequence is TGCAGTGCTAGGACCTCCCATTCACCCCTCCACTTT. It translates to CSARTSHSPLHF.

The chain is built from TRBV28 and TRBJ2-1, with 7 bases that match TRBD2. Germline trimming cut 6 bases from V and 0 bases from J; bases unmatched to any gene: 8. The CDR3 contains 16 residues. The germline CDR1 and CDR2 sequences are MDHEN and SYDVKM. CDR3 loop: CASRGGSLNSYNEQFF. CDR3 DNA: TGTGCCAGCAGGGGCGGGAGCTTGAACTCCTACAATGAGCAGTTCTTC.

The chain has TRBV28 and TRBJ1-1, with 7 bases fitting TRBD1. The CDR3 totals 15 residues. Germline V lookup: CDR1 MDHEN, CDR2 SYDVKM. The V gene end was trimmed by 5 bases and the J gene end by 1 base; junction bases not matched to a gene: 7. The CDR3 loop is CASSPTYRGNTEAFF. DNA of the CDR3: TGTGCCAGCAGTCCCACCTACAGGGGGAACACTGAAGCTTTCTTT.